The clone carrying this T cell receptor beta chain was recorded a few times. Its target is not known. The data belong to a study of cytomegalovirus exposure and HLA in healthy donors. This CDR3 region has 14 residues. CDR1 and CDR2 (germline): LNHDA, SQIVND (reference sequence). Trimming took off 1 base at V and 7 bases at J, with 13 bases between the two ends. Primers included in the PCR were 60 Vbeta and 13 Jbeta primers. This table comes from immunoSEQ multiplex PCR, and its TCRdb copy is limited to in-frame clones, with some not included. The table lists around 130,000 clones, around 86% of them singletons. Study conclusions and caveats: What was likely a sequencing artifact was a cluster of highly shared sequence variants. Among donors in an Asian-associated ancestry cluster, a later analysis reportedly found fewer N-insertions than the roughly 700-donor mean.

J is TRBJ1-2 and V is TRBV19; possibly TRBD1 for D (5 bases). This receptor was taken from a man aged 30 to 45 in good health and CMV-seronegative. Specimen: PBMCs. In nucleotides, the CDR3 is TGTGCCAGTAGTATAGTCGCCAACGACAGTGGCTACACCTTC. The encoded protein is CASSIVANDSGYTF. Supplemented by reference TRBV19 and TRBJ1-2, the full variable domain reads DGGITQSPKYLFRKEGQNVTLSCEQNLNHDAMYWYRQDPGQGLRLIYYSQIVNDFQKGDIAEGYSVSREKKESFPLTVTSAQKNPTAFYLCASSIVANDSGYTFGSGTRLTVV.